This T cell receptor beta chain was recorded in a study of T cells in Graves' hyperthyroidism and ophthalmopathy. Amplified TCR beta CDR3 regions came from RNA transcripts. The TCR CDR3 first-round RT-PCR relied on the HTBI primer set. TCRdb fed the multiplex PCR reads into MiXCR, producing one record per CDR3 protein. This table has hundreds of thousands of distinct CDR3 sequences, about 14% appearing once. Many counts were recorded for this clonotype. The CDR3 is 11 amino acids. Germline assignment: CDR1 SNHLY and CDR2 FYNNEI. Trimming pared 10 bases from V and 7 bases from J, leaving 12 bases between.

This receptor was obtained from a woman aged 18-30 years with Graves' hyperthyroidism. This chain joins TRBV2 and TRBJ2-3; D unclear. Material: blood. The CDR3 DNA is TGTGCCATCAGAAGGGCCAATACGCAGTATTTT. Its protein product is CAIRRANTQYF.